The text below deals with one TCR beta chain. Its antigen is not known. This CDR3 contains 12 residues. Per the germline V gene, CDR1 is SGDLS and CDR2 is YYNGEE. V lost 6 bases and J lost 7, with 11 bases in between. The sample is drawn from a study of early T cells in non-severe SARS-CoV-2 infection. Study observations and caveats: VDJdb matching, biased toward anti-spike CD8 responses, missed private and CD4 specificities.

Via MiXCR, TCRdb re-called the 5' RACE reads, giving one row per CDR3 protein. Of tens of thousands of distinct CDR3 sequences listed, roughly 15% are singletons. Sequenced material: whole blood, taken at baseline. This rearrangement joins TRBV9 to TRBJ2-1; either TRBD1 or TRBD2 may fit D (5 bases each). The TCR sequence derives from an adult who was a healthcare worker with PCR-confirmed SARS-CoV-2 infection or an uninfected control (not recorded which). In DNA form, the CDR3 reads TGTGCCAGCAACTCCGGGACGAATGAGCAGTTCTTC. Its protein product is CASNSGTNEQFF.